What follows are 17 T cell receptor beta chains derived from one specimen sequenced in a study of blood T cell repertoires in COVID-19. Sequenced by immunoSEQ multiplex PCR; TCRdb stores in-frame clones only, minus some. Of about 350,000 clones detected, 75% to 90% appear once; the ten largest clones hold about 7.1%. The sample comprised peripheral blood. The receptors were gathered from a woman in her sixties or seventies with COVID-19, enrolled during active disease.

The gene calls are TRBV6-6 and TRBJ2-3; D is perhaps TRBD1 (6 bases). This CDR3 spans 15 amino acids. Germline-derived CDR1 and CDR2 are MNHNY and SVGAGI (reference sequence). V was trimmed by 6 bases and J by 2 bases, leaving 15 bases between them. The CDR3 loop reads CASSDSQGYTDTQYF. For the CDR3, the DNA is TGTGCCAGCAGCGATTCACAGGGATACACAGATACGCAGTATTTT.

This clone appeared a few times. This chain connects TRBV30 to TRBJ2-7; no firm D call. The CDR3 length is 14 residues. The germline V gene has CDR1 GTSNPN and CDR2 SVGIG (reference sequence). Trimming cost V 2 bases and J 1 base, with 12 bases left between them. The CDR3: CAWSLTFGSYEQYF. CDR3 nucleotide sequence: TGTGCCTGGAGTCTTACATTCGGGTCCTACGAGCAGTACTTC.

The rearrangement joins TRBV6-2 or TRBV6-3 to TRBJ2-5, with TRBD2 identical over 10 bases. The ends lost 4 bases at V and 5 bases at J; junction bases unmatched: 10. CDR3 length: 16 amino acids. Germline CDR1 and CDR2: MNHEY and SVGEGT. CDR3 DNA sequence: TGTGCCAGCAGTTTCCCCCTAGCGGGGGCACGGGAGACCCAGTACTTC. Amino acids: CASSFPLAGARETQYF.

This rearrangement joins TRBV16 to TRBJ2-7, with D perhaps matching TRBD2 (8 bases). V gave up 4 bases and J gave up 3 bases, with 16 bases separating them. Germline V gene lookup returns CDR1 KGHSY and CDR2 FQNENV. The length of the CDR3 is 15 residues. Written as DNA, the CDR3 is TGTGCCAGCAGCCCGCCGGGAGGGGGCGACTACGAGCAGTACTTC. Amino acid sequence: CASSPPGGGDYEQYF.

This chain joins TRBV11-3 and TRBJ2-1; 8 nucleotides match TRBD2. V dropped 3 bases and J dropped 14; count of bases not matched to a gene: 12. The CDR3 has 14 residues. Germline V gene sequence: CDR1 SGHNT, CDR2 YENEEA. CDR3 bases: TGTGCCAGCAGCTTTCGGGGGGGGTCTCCCTTAGAGTTCTTC. It codes for CASSFRGGSPLEFF. Based on the CDR3 plus reference TRBV11-3 and TRBJ2-1, the full variable domain is EAGVVQSPRYKIIEKKQPVAFWCNPISGHNTLYWYLQNLGQGPELLIRYENEEAVDDSQLPKDRFSAERLKGVDSTLKIQPAELGDSAVYLCASSFRGGSPLEFFGPGTRLTVL.

V usage is TRBV6-1 and J usage is TRBJ1-6; TRBD1 aligns across 8 bases. The V and J ends lost 2 bases and 7 bases, in that order; junction bases with no gene match: 10. Germline V gene data show CDR1 as MNHNS and CDR2 as SASEGT. The CDR3 is 17 residues long. The CDR3 region is CASSETGQGAQNSPLHF. CDR3 nucleotide sequence: TGTGCCAGCAGTGAAACAGGGCAGGGGGCGCAAAATTCACCCCTCCACTTT.

The gene calls are TRBV6-5 and TRBJ1-2; D gene unclear. The CDR3 contains 14 residues. The V end was cut by 8 bases, the J end by 2 bases, with 15 bases between. CDR1 and CDR2 (germline): MNHEY, SVGAGI. CDR3 DNA: TGTGCCAGCGCCCCAACGATCCAGAACTATGGCTACACCTTC. Translation: CASAPTIQNYGYTF.

This sequence joins TRBV7-9 and TRBJ2-6; a weak D match, TRBD2 (6 bases). This CDR3 has 14 amino acids. V dropped 10 bases and J dropped 0 bases, with 10 bases sitting between them. Germline assignment: CDR1 SEHNR and CDR2 FQNEAQ (reference sequence). CDR3 amino acids: CATAGFSGANVLTF. CDR3 DNA sequence: TGTGCCACCGCGGGGTTCTCTGGGGCCAACGTCCTGACTTTC. The complete variable domain, with remaining parts taken from reference TRBV7-9 and TRBJ2-6, reads DTGVSQNPRHKITKRGQNVTFRCDPISEHNRLYWYRQTLGQGPEFLTYFQNEAQLEKSRLLSDRFSAERPKGSFSTLEIQRTEQGDSAMYLCATAGFSGANVLTFGAGSRLTVL.

The V and J genes are TRBV7-9 and TRBJ2-7; 9 bases line up with TRBD1. The trim removed 1 base at V and 5 bases at J, leaving 6 bases unmatched. CDR1 and CDR2 from the germline V gene are SEHNR and FQNEAQ (reference sequence). The CDR3 is made up of 15 amino acids. The chain's CDR3 is CASSLGYRGRDEQYF. CDR3 nucleotides: TGTGCCAGCAGCTTAGGGTACAGGGGGCGGGACGAGCAGTACTTC. Drawing the rest from reference TRBV7-9 and TRBJ2-7, the complete variable domain is DTGVSQNPRHKITKRGQNVTFRCDPISEHNRLYWYRQTLGQGPEFLTYFQNEAQLEKSRLLSDRFSAERPKGSFSTLEIQRTEQGDSAMYLCASSLGYRGRDEQYFGPGTRLTVT.

As DNA, the CDR3 is TGTGCCAGCAGCTGGACTAGCGGGGGGGCCCAAGAGACCCAGTACTTC. Its protein product is CASSWTSGGAQETQYF. This chain joins TRBV7-6 and TRBJ2-5; TRBD2 agrees at 15 bases. This CDR3 is 16 amino acids long. Germline V gene sequence: CDR1 SGHVS, CDR2 FNYEAQ. After removal of 4 bases from V and 1 base from J, the junction contained 1 base not matched to a gene.

The chain employs TRBV2 and TRBJ1-1; D not certain. Germline loops: CDR1 SNHLY, CDR2 FYNNEI. The CDR3 has 14 residues. With 2 bases removed from V and 10 bases from J, the gap between germline ends came to 17 bases. The CDR3 loop reads CASSEKTSRDGAFF. DNA for the CDR3: TGTGCCAGCAGTGAAAAGACTAGCCGGGATGGAGCTTTCTTT.

The gene calls are TRBV9 and TRBJ1-5; the D gene is possibly TRBD1 (6 bases). This CDR3 has 16 amino acids. Germline V CDR1 and CDR2: SGDLS, YYNGEE. V dropped 4 bases and J dropped 5 bases, with 19 bases sitting between them. Here the CDR3 reads CASSPWGTLGDQPQHF. DNA for the CDR3: TGTGCCAGCAGCCCTTGGGGGACACTCGGGGATCAGCCCCAGCATTTT. Supplemented by reference TRBV9 and TRBJ1-5, the full variable domain reads DSGVTQTPKHLITATGQRVTLRCSPRSGDLSVYWYQQSLDQGLQFLIQYYNGEERAKGNILERFSAQQFPDLHSELNLSSLELGDSALYFCASSPWGTLGDQPQHFGDGTRLSIL.

The chain is built from TRBV27 and TRBJ2-7, with D unclear. The CDR3 is made up of 14 amino acids. Deletions cut 2 bases from V and 5 bases from J, with 13 bases between. Looked up from germline, CDR1 is MNHEY and CDR2 is SMNVEV (reference sequence). The CDR3 loop is CASSLTRLVNEQYF. The CDR3 coding sequence is TGTGCCAGCAGTTTAACGCGGCTCGTAAACGAGCAGTACTTC.

This clone came up once. This rearrangement joins TRBV5-1 to TRBJ2-1, with 7 bases fitting TRBD1. The germline V gene encodes CDR1 SGHRS and CDR2 YFSETQ. This CDR3 spans 15 amino acids. With 0 bases clipped from V and 4 bases from J, the junction kept 4 bases outside the gene matches. The CDR3, as DNA: TGCGCCAGCAGCTTGGTCGGGGACAGTTACAATGAGCAGTTCTTC. Protein sequence: CASSLVGDSYNEQFF.

The gene calls are TRBV6-2 or TRBV6-3 and TRBJ2-1; 8 nucleotides match TRBD1. V lost 3 bases, J lost 6 bases, and 7 bases stayed unmatched. Per germline, CDR1 MNHEY and CDR2 SVGEGT. The CDR3 has 15 amino acids. The CDR3 here is CASSYGQGDSNEQFF. The CDR3 nucleotides are TGTGCCAGCAGTTATGGACAGGGTGACTCCAATGAGCAGTTCTTC.

J is TRBJ1-4 and V is TRBV30; 11 bases are shared with TRBD1. This CDR3 region has 16 residues. CDR1 is GTSNPN and CDR2 is SVGIG in the germline V gene (reference sequence). The V segment lost 1 base and the J segment 3 bases; nucleotides outside the gene matches: 4. The CDR3 loop reads CAWSGTGGRSNEKLFF. CDR3 DNA: TGTGCCTGGAGTGGGACAGGGGGCCGTTCTAATGAAAAACTGTTTTTT.

CDR3 residues: CASSLGWGEKLFF. The CDR3 nucleotides read TGTGCCAGCAGCTTAGGGTGGGGCGAAAAACTGTTTTTT. The J gene is TRBJ1-4, the V gene TRBV11-3; perhaps TRBD1 as D (5 bases). Germline CDR1 and CDR2: SGHNT and YENEEA. This CDR3 spans 13 amino acids. The V end lost 1 base, the J end lost 8 bases, and 8 bases lay between the germline ends.